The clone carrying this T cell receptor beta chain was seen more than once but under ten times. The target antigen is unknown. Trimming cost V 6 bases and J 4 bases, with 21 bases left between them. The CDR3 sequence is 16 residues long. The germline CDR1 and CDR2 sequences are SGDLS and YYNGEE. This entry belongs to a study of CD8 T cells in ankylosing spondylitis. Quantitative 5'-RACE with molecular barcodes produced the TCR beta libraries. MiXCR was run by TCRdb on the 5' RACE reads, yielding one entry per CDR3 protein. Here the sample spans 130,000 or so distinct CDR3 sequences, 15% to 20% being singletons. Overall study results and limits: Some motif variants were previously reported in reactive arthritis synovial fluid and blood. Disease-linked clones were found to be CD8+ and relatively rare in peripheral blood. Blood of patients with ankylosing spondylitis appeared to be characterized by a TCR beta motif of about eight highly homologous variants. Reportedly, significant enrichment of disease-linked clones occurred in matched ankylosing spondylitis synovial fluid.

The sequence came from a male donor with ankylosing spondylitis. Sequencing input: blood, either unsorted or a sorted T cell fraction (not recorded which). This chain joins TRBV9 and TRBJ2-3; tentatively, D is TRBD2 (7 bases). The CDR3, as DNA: TGTGCCAGCACCCTAGGGGGGGATTCCCAGCCAGATACGCAGTATTTT. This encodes CASTLGGDSQPDTQYF.